This is a list of T cell receptor beta chains from one sample in a study of CD8+ T cells in alopecia areata. Only in-frame clones appear in the TCRdb table, and some are missing; sequencing was by immunoSEQ multiplex PCR. Of about 220,000 clones detected, about 57% appear once; the ten largest clones hold about 1.6%. Sample: CD4+ T cells sorted from blood, taken at week 4, from a patient treated with tofacitinib. The receptors derive from a human donor with alopecia areata. The CDR3 runs from the conserved cysteine through the conserved F or W. Fields, in order: J gene, V gene, D gene, CDR3 length, clone size, CDR3 protein, CDR3 DNA. D genes are given only for firm matches. Clone size is shown for a subset of rows, as once, few, many or a class of expanded clone.

j_call: TRBJ2-7
v_call: TRBV10-2
d_call: TRBD2
cdr3_length: 13
clone_size: NA
cdr3_aa: CASRLAGEVEQYF
cdr3_nt: TGCGCCAGCAGACTAGCGGGGGAAGTCGAGCAGTACTTC

j_call: TRBJ2-3
v_call: TRBV9
d_call: TRBD2
cdr3_length: 18
clone_size: NA
cdr3_aa: CASSVRSTSGVSTDTQYF
cdr3_nt: TGTGCCAGCAGCGTTAGATCGACTAGCGGGGTGAGCACAGATACGCAGTATTTT

j_call: TRBJ1-2
v_call: TRBV29-1
d_call: NA
cdr3_length: 11
clone_size: NA
cdr3_aa: CSVGAGHGYTF
cdr3_nt: TGCAGCGTTGGGGCAGGGCATGGCTACACCTTC

j_call: TRBJ2-3
v_call: TRBV29-1
d_call: TRBD2
cdr3_length: 18
clone_size: NA
cdr3_aa: CSVVRQLSGVKSTDTQYF
cdr3_nt: TGCAGCGTTGTGCGACAGCTTAGCGGGGTAAAGAGCACAGATACGCAGTATTTT

j_call: TRBJ2-3
v_call: TRBV29-1
d_call: TRBD1
cdr3_length: 13
clone_size: NA
cdr3_aa: CSVGGQEGDTQYF
cdr3_nt: TGCAGCGTGGGGGGACAGGAGGGAGATACGCAGTATTTT

j_call: TRBJ1-2
v_call: TRBV25-1
d_call: NA
cdr3_length: 12
clone_size: NA
cdr3_aa: CASSEFDSGYTF
cdr3_nt: TGTGCCAGCAGTGAATTTGACTCAGGCTACACCTTC

j_call: TRBJ2-1
v_call: TRBV30
d_call: TRBD2
cdr3_length: 14
clone_size: few
cdr3_aa: CAWTFGGAYNEQFF
cdr3_nt: TGTGCCTGGACATTCGGGGGGGCATACAATGAGCAGTTCTTC

j_call: TRBJ2-5
v_call: TRBV7-9
d_call: NA
cdr3_length: 13
clone_size: NA
cdr3_aa: CASSRGGEETQYF
cdr3_nt: TGTGCCAGCAGCCGGGGTGGGGAAGAGACCCAGTACTTC

j_call: TRBJ1-6
v_call: TRBV4-3
d_call: NA
cdr3_length: 16
clone_size: few
cdr3_aa: CASSQETGISSSPLHF
cdr3_nt: TGCGCCAGCAGCCAAGAAACAGGGATCTCGTCCTCACCCCTCCACTTT

j_call: TRBJ1-6
v_call: TRBV29-1
d_call: NA
cdr3_length: 13
clone_size: NA
cdr3_aa: CSVWEGGYSPLHF
cdr3_nt: TGCAGCGTTTGGGAGGGGGGGTATTCACCCCTCCACTTT

j_call: TRBJ2-2
v_call: TRBV5-1
d_call: NA
cdr3_length: 15
clone_size: NA
cdr3_aa: CASSSGGRTTGELFF
cdr3_nt: TGCGCCAGCAGCTCCGGGGGACGGACTACCGGGGAGCTGTTTTTT

j_call: TRBJ1-1
v_call: TRBV14
d_call: NA
cdr3_length: 13
clone_size: few
cdr3_aa: CASSFNSITEAFF
cdr3_nt: TGTGCCAGCAGCTTTAACAGTATAACTGAAGCTTTCTTT

j_call: TRBJ2-3
v_call: TRBV5-1
d_call: NA
cdr3_length: 11
clone_size: NA
cdr3_aa: CASNPSDTQYF
cdr3_nt: TGCGCCAGCAACCCTTCGGATACGCAGTATTTT

j_call: TRBJ1-1
v_call: TRBV29-1
d_call: NA
cdr3_length: 14
clone_size: NA
cdr3_aa: CSVGARHMNTEAFF
cdr3_nt: TGCAGCGTTGGGGCCAGGCACATGAACACTGAAGCTTTCTTT

j_call: TRBJ2-7
v_call: TRBV15
d_call: NA
cdr3_length: 13
clone_size: NA
cdr3_aa: CATSRDRGYEQYF
cdr3_nt: TGTGCCACCAGCAGAGATCGGGGATACGAGCAGTACTTC

j_call: TRBJ2-6
v_call: TRBV2
d_call: TRBD1
cdr3_length: 15
clone_size: NA
cdr3_aa: CASSRQGAGANVLTF
cdr3_nt: TGTGCCAGCAGCCGACAGGGAGCTGGGGCCAACGTCCTGACTTTC

j_call: TRBJ2-3
v_call: TRBV2
d_call: TRBD2
cdr3_length: 16
clone_size: NA
cdr3_aa: CASSADGGGGTDTQYF
cdr3_nt: TGTGCCAGCAGCGCCGACGGCGGGGGAGGCACAGATACGCAGTATTTT

j_call: TRBJ2-3
v_call: TRBV2
d_call: NA
cdr3_length: 16
clone_size: few
cdr3_aa: CASKTEFGLSTDTQYF
cdr3_nt: TGTGCCAGCAAGACAGAATTTGGTCTAAGCACAGATACGCAGTATTTT

j_call: TRBJ1-5
v_call: TRBV9
d_call: NA
cdr3_length: 14
clone_size: few
cdr3_aa: CASSATGNNQPQHF
cdr3_nt: TGTGCCAGCAGCGCAACCGGGAACAATCAGCCCCAGCATTTT

j_call: TRBJ1-1
v_call: TRBV30
d_call: TRBD1
cdr3_length: 13
clone_size: once
cdr3_aa: CAWVLRGMTEAFF
cdr3_nt: TGTGCCTGGGTCCTCAGGGGGATGACTGAAGCTTTCTTT

j_call: TRBJ1-1
v_call: TRBV29-1
d_call: NA
cdr3_length: 11
clone_size: medium-sized
cdr3_aa: CSVGRGEEAFF
cdr3_nt: TGCAGCGTTGGCAGGGGAGAGGAAGCTTTCTTT

j_call: TRBJ2-3
v_call: TRBV7-9
d_call: NA
cdr3_length: 14
clone_size: once
cdr3_aa: CASSPSGAGDTQYF
cdr3_nt: TGTGCCAGCAGCCCCTCGGGAGCTGGGGATACGCAGTATTTT

j_call: TRBJ2-3
v_call: TRBV29-1
d_call: TRBD1
cdr3_length: 13
clone_size: NA
cdr3_aa: CSGEGQGGNTQYF
cdr3_nt: TGCAGCGGTGAAGGACAGGGCGGAAATACGCAGTATTTT

j_call: TRBJ2-7
v_call: TRBV6-5
d_call: NA
cdr3_length: 15
clone_size: NA
cdr3_aa: CASSATGGGTYEQYF
cdr3_nt: TGTGCCAGCAGCGCCACCGGAGGGGGGACCTACGAGCAGTACTTC

j_call: TRBJ1-5
v_call: TRBV4-3
d_call: NA
cdr3_length: 14
clone_size: few
cdr3_aa: CASSFDLGNQPQHF
cdr3_nt: TGCGCCAGCAGCTTTGACCTAGGCAATCAGCCCCAGCATTTT

j_call: TRBJ2-3
v_call: TRBV10-3
d_call: NA
cdr3_length: 14
clone_size: few
cdr3_aa: CATGSAVSTDTQYF
cdr3_nt: TGTGCCACCGGCTCGGCGGTGAGCACAGATACGCAGTATTTT

j_call: TRBJ2-5
v_call: TRBV2
d_call: TRBD2
cdr3_length: 14
clone_size: few
cdr3_aa: CASKDGGFQETQYF
cdr3_nt: TGTGCCAGCAAGGACGGGGGGTTCCAAGAGACCCAGTACTTC

j_call: TRBJ2-7
v_call: TRBV30
d_call: NA
cdr3_length: 16
clone_size: once
cdr3_aa: CAWTTRRQGPPYEQYF
cdr3_nt: TGTGCCTGGACCACACGGCGGCAGGGGCCACCCTACGAGCAGTACTTC

j_call: TRBJ1-2
v_call: TRBV30
d_call: NA
cdr3_length: 14
clone_size: few
cdr3_aa: CAWRWSWGQGGYTF
cdr3_nt: TGTGCCTGGAGATGGTCATGGGGGCAAGGTGGCTACACCTTC

j_call: TRBJ1-4
v_call: TRBV2
d_call: TRBD1
cdr3_length: 17
clone_size: NA
cdr3_aa: CASSDPLTGGKGEKLFF
cdr3_nt: TGTGCCAGCAGTGATCCCCTAACAGGGGGAAAGGGTGAAAAACTGTTTTTT

j_call: TRBJ2-3
v_call: TRBV9
d_call: TRBD1
cdr3_length: 15
clone_size: NA
cdr3_aa: CASSVADRVADTQYF
cdr3_nt: TGTGCCAGCAGCGTAGCGGACAGGGTGGCAGATACGCAGTATTTT

j_call: TRBJ2-5
v_call: TRBV7-2
d_call: NA
cdr3_length: 14
clone_size: many
cdr3_aa: CASSRTRVQETQYF
cdr3_nt: TGTGCCAGCAGCCGGACACGGGTTCAAGAGACCCAGTACTTC

j_call: TRBJ1-6
v_call: TRBV5-6
d_call: NA
cdr3_length: 13
clone_size: NA
cdr3_aa: CASMRGKDSPLHF
cdr3_nt: TGTGCCAGCATGAGGGGGAAGGACTCACCCCTCCACTTT

j_call: TRBJ2-1
v_call: TRBV15
d_call: NA
cdr3_length: 11
clone_size: NA
cdr3_aa: CATGVEDEQFF
cdr3_nt: TGTGCCACCGGAGTGGAGGATGAGCAGTTCTTC

j_call: TRBJ1-1
v_call: TRBV29-1
d_call: NA
cdr3_length: 15
clone_size: few
cdr3_aa: CSVATTGAGNTEAFF
cdr3_nt: TGCAGCGTCGCGACAACGGGCGCTGGGAACACTGAAGCTTTCTTT

j_call: TRBJ2-7
v_call: TRBV5-1
d_call: NA
cdr3_length: 11
clone_size: few
cdr3_aa: CASSLDGEQYF
cdr3_nt: TGCGCCAGCAGCTTGGATGGCGAGCAGTACTTC

j_call: TRBJ2-7
v_call: TRBV18
d_call: NA
cdr3_length: 13
clone_size: NA
cdr3_aa: CASSPAGYYEQYF
cdr3_nt: TGTGCCAGCTCACCAGCAGGGTACTACGAGCAGTACTTC

j_call: TRBJ2-1
v_call: TRBV29-1
d_call: TRBD2
cdr3_length: 14
clone_size: few
cdr3_aa: CSVGGLAGTYEQFF
cdr3_nt: TGCAGCGTTGGAGGACTAGCGGGGACGTATGAGCAGTTCTTC

j_call: TRBJ2-6
v_call: TRBV25-1
d_call: NA
cdr3_length: 17
clone_size: once
cdr3_aa: CASSESRRGSGANVLTF
cdr3_nt: TGTGCCAGCAGTGAATCTCGGAGGGGATCAGGGGCCAACGTCCTGACTTTC

j_call: TRBJ2-1
v_call: TRBV30
d_call: TRBD1
cdr3_length: 15
clone_size: NA
cdr3_aa: CAWSAGQTNYNEQFF
cdr3_nt: TGTGCCTGGAGTGCGGGACAGACCAACTACAATGAGCAGTTCTTC

j_call: TRBJ1-2
v_call: TRBV5-1
d_call: NA
cdr3_length: 13
clone_size: NA
cdr3_aa: CASSPTEGYGYTF
cdr3_nt: TGCGCCAGCAGCCCGACGGAAGGGTATGGCTACACCTTC

j_call: TRBJ2-1
v_call: TRBV6-5
d_call: NA
cdr3_length: 15
clone_size: few
cdr3_aa: CASSPQGVAYNEQFF
cdr3_nt: TGTGCCAGCAGCCCCCAAGGGGTGGCCTACAATGAGCAGTTCTTC

j_call: TRBJ2-3
v_call: TRBV6-5
d_call: TRBD1
cdr3_length: 14
clone_size: NA
cdr3_aa: CASSGQGSRDTQYF
cdr3_nt: TGTGCCAGCAGCGGACAGGGGTCCAGGGATACGCAGTATTTT

j_call: TRBJ2-7
v_call: TRBV10-3
d_call: NA
cdr3_length: 12
clone_size: few
cdr3_aa: CAISERGYEQYF
cdr3_nt: TGTGCCATCAGTGAAAGGGGCTACGAGCAGTACTTC

j_call: TRBJ2-4
v_call: TRBV29-1
d_call: NA
cdr3_length: 13
clone_size: NA
cdr3_aa: CSVTPDTSNIQYF
cdr3_nt: TGCAGCGTTACTCCGGACACTTCAAACATTCAGTACTTC

j_call: TRBJ2-3
v_call: TRBV5-1
d_call: NA
cdr3_length: 15
clone_size: once
cdr3_aa: CASSPRDRSTDTQYF
cdr3_nt: TGCGCCAGCAGCCCGCGGGATCGCAGCACAGATACGCAGTATTTT

j_call: TRBJ2-1
v_call: TRBV2
d_call: TRBD1
cdr3_length: 15
clone_size: NA
cdr3_aa: CASDTTGTGNNEQFF
cdr3_nt: TGTGCCAGCGACACCACCGGGACAGGGAACAATGAGCAGTTCTTC

j_call: TRBJ2-5
v_call: TRBV18
d_call: NA
cdr3_length: 11
clone_size: NA
cdr3_aa: CASSTLETQYF
cdr3_nt: TGTGCCAGCTCAACGCTAGAGACCCAGTACTTC

j_call: TRBJ2-2
v_call: TRBV4-1
d_call: NA
cdr3_length: 14
clone_size: few
cdr3_aa: CASSQAGATGELFF
cdr3_nt: TGCGCCAGCAGCCAAGCCGGGGCCACCGGGGAGCTGTTTTTT

j_call: TRBJ1-1
v_call: TRBV5-6
d_call: NA
cdr3_length: 15
clone_size: NA
cdr3_aa: CASSLPTGRATEAFF
cdr3_nt: TGTGCCAGCAGCTTGCCCACGGGGCGAGCCACTGAAGCTTTCTTT